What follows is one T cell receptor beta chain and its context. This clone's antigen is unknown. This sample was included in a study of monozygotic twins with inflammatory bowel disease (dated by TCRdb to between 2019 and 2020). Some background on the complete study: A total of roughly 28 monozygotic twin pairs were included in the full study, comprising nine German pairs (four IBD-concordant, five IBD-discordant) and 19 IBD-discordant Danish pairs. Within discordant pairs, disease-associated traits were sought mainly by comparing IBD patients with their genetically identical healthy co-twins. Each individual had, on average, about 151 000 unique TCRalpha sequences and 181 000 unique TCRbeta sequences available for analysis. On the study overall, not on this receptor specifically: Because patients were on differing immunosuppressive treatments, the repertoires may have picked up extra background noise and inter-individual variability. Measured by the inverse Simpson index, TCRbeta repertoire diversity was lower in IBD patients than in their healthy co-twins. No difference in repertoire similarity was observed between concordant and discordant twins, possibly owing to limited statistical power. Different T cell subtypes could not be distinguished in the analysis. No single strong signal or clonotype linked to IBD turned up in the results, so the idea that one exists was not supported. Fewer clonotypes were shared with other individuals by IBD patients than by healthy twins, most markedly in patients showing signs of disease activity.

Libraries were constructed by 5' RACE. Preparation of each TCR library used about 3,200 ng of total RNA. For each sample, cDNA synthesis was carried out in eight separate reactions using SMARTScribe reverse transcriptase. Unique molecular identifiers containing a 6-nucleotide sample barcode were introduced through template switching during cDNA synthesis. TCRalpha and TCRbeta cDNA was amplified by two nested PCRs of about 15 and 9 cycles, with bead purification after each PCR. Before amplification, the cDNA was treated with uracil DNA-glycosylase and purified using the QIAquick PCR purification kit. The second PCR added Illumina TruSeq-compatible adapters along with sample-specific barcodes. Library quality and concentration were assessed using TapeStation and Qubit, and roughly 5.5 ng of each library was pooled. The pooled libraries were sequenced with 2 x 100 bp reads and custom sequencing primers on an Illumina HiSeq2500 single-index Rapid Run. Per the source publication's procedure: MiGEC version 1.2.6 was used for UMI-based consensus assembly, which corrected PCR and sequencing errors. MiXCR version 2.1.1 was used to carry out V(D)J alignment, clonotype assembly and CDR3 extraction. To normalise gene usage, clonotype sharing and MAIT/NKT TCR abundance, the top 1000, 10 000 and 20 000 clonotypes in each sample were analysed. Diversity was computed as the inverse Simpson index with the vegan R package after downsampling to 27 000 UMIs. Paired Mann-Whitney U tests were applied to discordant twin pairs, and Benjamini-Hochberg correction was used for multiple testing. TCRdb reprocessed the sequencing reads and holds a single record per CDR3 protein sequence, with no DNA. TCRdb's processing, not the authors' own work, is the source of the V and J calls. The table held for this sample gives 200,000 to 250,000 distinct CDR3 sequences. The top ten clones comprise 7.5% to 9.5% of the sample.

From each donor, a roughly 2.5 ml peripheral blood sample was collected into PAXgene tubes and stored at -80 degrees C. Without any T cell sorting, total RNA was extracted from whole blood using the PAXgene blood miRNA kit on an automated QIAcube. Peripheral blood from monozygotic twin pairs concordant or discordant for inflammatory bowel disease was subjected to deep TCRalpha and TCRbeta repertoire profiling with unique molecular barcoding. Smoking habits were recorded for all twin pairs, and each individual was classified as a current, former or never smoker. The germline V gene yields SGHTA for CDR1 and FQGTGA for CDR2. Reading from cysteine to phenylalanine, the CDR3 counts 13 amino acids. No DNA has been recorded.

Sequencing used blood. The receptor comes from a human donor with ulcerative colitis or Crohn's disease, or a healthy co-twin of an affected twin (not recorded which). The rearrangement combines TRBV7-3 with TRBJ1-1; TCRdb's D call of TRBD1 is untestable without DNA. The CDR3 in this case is CASSEQGHLEAFF.